This T cell receptor beta chain was sequenced in a study of radiation and T cells in renal cell carcinoma. Study-wide findings and caveats: Dominant CDR3 motifs were more common in irradiated tumors than controls. In nephrectomy-only tumors, top 100 clonotypes averaged 43%, versus around 50% irradiated. In blood, top tumor clones expanded by 2 weeks, shrinking by 4.

This CDR3 has 16 amino acids. V shed 7 bases, J shed 5 bases, and the junction held 15 bases outside the gene matches. In germline, CDR1 is SGDLS, CDR2 YYNGEE. Repertoires were generated with immunoSEQ multiplex PCR, while TCRdb's copy carries only in-frame clones and drops some. Of 15,000 to 20,000 clones listed, about 50% are singletons. Specified treatment: 15 Gy SBRT to primary tumor, nephrectomy 4 weeks later. Nephrectomy followed 15 Gy stereotactic body radiation by 4 weeks. Notes on this clone: Its cognate antigen is unknown.

This rearrangement joins TRBV9 to TRBJ2-7; 10 bases align to TRBD1. The material was tumor tissue, obtained from a patient whose treatment included radiotherapy and nephrectomy. This receptor was taken from a woman between 55 and 75 years old with renal cell carcinoma. The CDR3 nucleotides are TGTGCCAGCTCACCACGTCTCGTGACAGGGGGCCACGAGCAGTACTTC. It specifies CASSPRLVTGGHEQYF. The full variable domain, with the rest looked up from reference TRBV9 and TRBJ2-7, is DSGVTQTPKHLITATGQRVTLRCSPRSGDLSVYWYQQSLDQGLQFLIQYYNGEERAKGNILERFSAQQFPDLHSELNLSSLELGDSALYFCASSPRLVTGGHEQYFGPGTRLTVT.